The 27 T cell receptor beta chains presented below share a single source sample, sequenced in a study of T cell clonality in common variable immunodeficiency. Measured with immunoSEQ multiplex PCR; TCRdb has only the in-frame clones, and not every one. This table holds 50,000 to 60,000 clones with no singletons; the top ten claim around 0.84%. Sequenced: peripheral blood mononuclear cells. Receptors were obtained from a person aged 18 to 75 in good health.

The CDR3 bases that were read are TGTGCCAGCAGTTGGGACAGTCAAGAGACC. Its protein product is CASSWDSQET. The entire CDR3 protein is CASSWDSQETQYF. The V call is TRBV7-2, the J call TRBJ2-5; 7 nucleotides align to TRBD1. The read ends 3 residues before the CDR3 terminus; that terminus is restored from the germline J gene. The CDR3 spans 13 residues. The germline V gene encodes CDR1 SGHTA and CDR2 FQGNSA. With V trimmed by 6 bases and J by 2 bases, 3 bases remained unmatched.

Comment on this clone: The sequence runs out 3 residues before the end of the CDR3; the remainder is reconstructed from the germline J gene. This chain connects TRBV6-1 to TRBJ1-2; D remains unclear. Germline CDR1 and CDR2: MNHNS and SASEGT. The CDR3 covers 16 residues. The CDR3 sequence is CASSDNVGSGSLGYTF. CDR3 DNA, as far as it was read: TGTGCCAGCAGTGATAATGTGGGTAGCGGGAGCTTGGGC.

Notes on this clone: The read ends 3 residues before the CDR3 terminus; that terminus is restored from the germline J gene. This sequence joins TRBV6-2 or TRBV6-3 and TRBJ1-2; 9 nucleotides align to TRBD1. The CDR3 loop spans 16 amino acids. Per germline, CDR1 MNHEY and CDR2 SVGEGT. The CDR3: CASSSHRGQVVDTYTF. Partial CDR3 DNA: TGTGCCAGCAGTTCTCACAGGGGGCAGGTTGTAGATACC.

Ten or more counts support this clone. The read comes to an end 3 residues before the CDR3 does, leaving the germline J gene to fill in the end. This rearrangement joins TRBV30 to TRBJ1-2; D possibly corresponds to TRBD1 (5 bases). The CDR3 is made up of 14 amino acids. Germline CDR1 reads GTSNPN; CDR2 reads SVGIG (reference sequence). Incomplete CDR3 DNA: TGTGCCTGGATGGCAGGGATCTCCTACAATGAC. It yields the protein CAWMAGISYND. The entire CDR3 reads CAWMAGISYNDYTF.

Regarding this clone: Given a much more abundant clone one base away, this may be a read error. Within the sample, other DNA sequences also encode this same CDR3. The CDR3 here is CASTAGETLEETQYF. CDR3 bases read: TGCGCCAGCACCGCCGGTGAAACCCTCGAGGAGACC. The chain carries TRBV5-1 and TRBJ2-5; no reliable D call. The missing CDR3 end, 3 residues past where the read stops, is filled in from the germline J gene. V was clipped by 6 bases and J by 5 bases, with 20 bases between them. The germline V gene encodes CDR1 SGHRS and CDR2 YFSETQ. The CDR3 has 15 amino acids.

This clone was detected many times. The read is 3 residues too short to cover the CDR3 end, so that end is filled in from the germline J gene. The gene calls are TRBV20-1 and TRBJ2-3; tentative D call: TRBD2 (5 bases). Deletions cut 0 bases from V and 4 bases from J, with 14 bases between. In germline, CDR1 is DFQATT, CDR2 SNEGSKA (reference sequence). This CDR3 has 15 amino acids. The CDR3 is CSAREPSSRPDTQYF. The CDR3 DNA, read in part, is TGCAGTGCTAGAGAGCCTAGCTCGAGGCCAGATACG.

The sample holds a few counts of this clone. Read sequence stops 3 residues before the CDR3 end, and the germline J gene provides the missing end. V usage is TRBV19 and J usage is TRBJ1-2; TRBD1 aligns across 8 bases. Germline assignment: CDR1 LNHDA and CDR2 SQIVND (reference sequence). The CDR3 is 19 amino acids. The DNA read from the CDR3 is TGTGCCAGTAGTCCATCCCGAAGGACAGGGTTTGTTAAGGGGGATGAC. This translates into CASSPSRRTGFVKGDD. The CDR3 in its entirety is CASSPSRRTGFVKGDDYTF.

This clone was counted ten times or more. The CDR3 end is not reached by the read, which stops 3 residues before it; the germline J gene fills it in. The V call is TRBV5-1, the J call TRBJ1-4; D gene ambiguous. Germline CDR1 is SGHRS and CDR2 is YFSETQ. This CDR3 has 15 amino acids. V was cut by 2 bases and J by 0 bases, with 8 bases left in between. CDR3 DNA (partial): TGCGCCAGCAGCTTTAATAATCCAACTAATGAAAAA. The encoded protein is CASSFNNPTNEK. The whole CDR3 reads CASSFNNPTNEKLFF.

This clone was counted a few times. The read ends 3 residues shy of where the CDR3 ends; the end is completed using the germline J gene. The J gene is TRBJ1-4, the V gene TRBV10-2; 7 positions match TRBD1. The CDR3 runs to 14 residues. The V segment lost 3 bases and the J segment 2 bases; nucleotides outside the gene matches: 0. Germline CDR1 reads WSHSY; CDR2 reads SAAADI. The sequenced CDR3 bases are TGCGCCAGCAGTGAAGGGGGCACTAATGAAAAA. Translation: CASSEGGTNEK. The entire CDR3 protein reads CASSEGGTNEKLFF.

This clone has at least ten counts. The sequenced fragment ends 3 residues before the CDR3 boundary, so the rest is inferred from the germline J gene. The chain has TRBV6-1 and TRBJ2-5; 8 positions match TRBD2. The CDR3 is 16 residues long. Per the germline V gene, CDR1 is MNHNS and CDR2 is SASEGT. V trimming: 0 bases; J trimming: 4 bases; junction bases outside the gene matches: 7. Here the CDR3 reads CASSEARGVIGETQYF. The CDR3 DNA, read in part, is TGTGCCAGCAGTGAAGCGCGGGGGGTAATCGGAGAGACC.

This clone appeared many times. Read data end 3 residues before the CDR3 end; the end is taken from the germline J gene. This sequence joins TRBV4-1 and TRBJ2-2, with 9 bases identical to TRBD2. Germline V gene lookup returns CDR1 MGHRA and CDR2 YSYEKL. The CDR3 length is 18 residues. V was clipped by 2 bases and J by 6 bases; unmatched bases: 13. The CDR3 bases that were read are TGCGCCAGCAGCCAACACCTTTCCGGCGGGAGGGCCTCCGGGGAG. It yields the protein CASSQHLSGGRASGE. The CDR3 in full is CASSQHLSGGRASGELFF.

This clone was recorded many times. The sequence runs out 3 residues before the end of the CDR3; the remainder is reconstructed from the germline J gene. The chain is built from TRBV6-4 and TRBJ2-5, with 8 bases that match TRBD2. There are 15 residues in the CDR3. Germline CDR1 is MRHNA and CDR2 is SNTAGT. Losses at the gene ends were 4 bases for V and 5 bases for J; bases not matched to a gene: 9. Partial CDR3 DNA: TGTGCCAGCAGTGTCAACAGCGGGGGAAGGGAGACC. Translated: CASSVNSGGRET. The full CDR3 protein is CASSVNSGGRETQYF.

This clone was detected many times. The CDR3 end is not reached by the read, which stops 3 residues before it; the germline J gene fills it in. The chain employs TRBV7-9 and TRBJ1-2; D possibly corresponds to TRBD1 (6 bases). CDR3 length: 13 residues. Germline CDR1 SEHNR, CDR2 FQNEAQ (reference sequence). This CDR3 is CASSSPGTQGYTF. CDR3 bases read: TGTGCCAGCAGCTCGCCCGGGACACAGGGC.

This clone was seen many times. The sequence runs out 3 residues before the end of the CDR3; the remainder is reconstructed from the germline J gene. This chain joins TRBV20-1 and TRBJ1-2; D possibly corresponds to TRBD1 (6 bases). The ends were cut back, 4 bases at V and 3 bases at J, with 15 bases in the middle. Germline CDR1 is DFQATT and CDR2 is SNEGSKA (reference sequence). The CDR3 sequence is 14 residues long. CDR3 DNA (partial): TGCAGTGCTATTCGGGGGGCCTCTGACTATGGC. Its translation: CSAIRGASDYG. The entire CDR3 sequence reads CSAIRGASDYGYTF.

This clone occurred many times. With the read ending 3 residues before the CDR3 end, the germline J gene is used to fill in that end. V gene TRBV7-2 combines with J gene TRBJ2-5; no clear D gene. The CDR3 extends over 15 amino acids. The V gene lost 5 bases and the J gene lost 1 base, with 14 bases spanning the gap. Per germline, CDR1 SGHTA and CDR2 FQGNSA. CDR3 bases read: TGTGCCAGCAGCCGCCAGTTGCAATCCCAAGAGACC. Protein: CASSRQLQSQET. The complete CDR3 reads CASSRQLQSQETQYF. Looking up the rest from reference TRBV7-2 and TRBJ2-5 gives the full variable domain: GAGVSQSPSNKVTEKGKDVELRCDPISGHTALYWYRQSLGQGLEFLIYFQGNSAPDKSGLPSDRFSAERTGGSVSTLTIQRTQQEDSAVYLCASSRQLQSQETQYFGPGTRLLVL.

This clone came up many times. The read ends 3 residues before the CDR3 terminus; that terminus is restored from the germline J gene. V and J are TRBV9 and TRBJ2-7, with D possibly TRBD2 on 6 matching bases. Germline loops: CDR1 SGDLS, CDR2 YYNGEE. The length of the CDR3 is 14 residues. The V gene lost 3 bases and the J gene lost 1 base, with 11 bases spanning the gap. The DNA read from the CDR3 is TGTGCCAGCAGCGGAGGAGGGCCGTCCTACGAG. Protein sequence: CASSGGGPSYE. The entire CDR3 sequence reads CASSGGGPSYEQYF.

This clone occurred many times. The CDR3 end lies 3 residues beyond the end of the read and is filled in from the germline J gene. The genes are TRBV20-1 and TRBJ2-3; 10 nucleotides match TRBD2. The germline CDR1 and CDR2 sequences are DFQATT and SNEGSKA (reference sequence). This CDR3 spans 14 amino acids. The part of the CDR3 DNA that was read is TGCAGTGCTGCCGTCCTAGCGGGAGATGAGACG. Encoded protein: CSAAVLAGDET. The complete CDR3 reads CSAAVLAGDETQYF.

This clone occurred many times. The read comes to an end 3 residues before the CDR3 does, leaving the germline J gene to fill in the end. The rearrangement uses TRBV7-2 and TRBJ2-7, with 7 bases matching TRBD1. The CDR3 totals 14 residues. Germline lookup yields CDR1 SGHTA and CDR2 FQGNSA. V shed 5 bases and J 3 bases; nucleotides not matched to a gene: 7. CDR3 in amino acids: CASSPQTGIYEQYF. CDR3 DNA, as far as it was read: TGTGCCAGCAGCCCCCAGACAGGGATCTACGAG.

This clone has more than one count but fewer than ten. The CDR3 end is not reached by the read, which stops 3 residues before it; the germline J gene fills it in. The chain is built from TRBV7-9 and TRBJ2-3; the D is unclear. The CDR3 sequence is 15 residues long. Germline V gene data show CDR1 as SEHNR and CDR2 as FQNEAQ (reference sequence). Incomplete CDR3 DNA: TGTGCCAGCAGCCCAACTCCCCCGCGAGCCGAGACG. This translates into CASSPTPPRAET. The complete CDR3 protein is CASSPTPPRAETQYF.

Many counts were recorded for this clone. Partial CDR3 DNA: TGCGCCAGCAGTCCCCGACAGGGGGCGGCCGGGGAG. It codes for CASSPRQGAAGE. The whole CDR3 protein reads CASSPRQGAAGELFF. The J gene is TRBJ2-2, the V gene TRBV4-1; 10 nucleotides line up with TRBD1. The read terminates 3 residues before the CDR3 end, so the remaining end is supplied by the germline J gene. The CDR3 is made up of 15 amino acids. The germline V gene encodes CDR1 MGHRA and CDR2 YSYEKL. V lost 6 bases to trimming and J lost 6 bases; unmatched junction nucleotides: 7.

This clone showed up many times. The CDR3: CSVEDRTGLNTEAFF. The CDR3 DNA, read in part, is TGCAGCGTTGAAGACCGGACAGGGTTGAACACTGAA. The rearrangement uses TRBV29-1 and TRBJ1-1; 8 bases are shared with TRBD1. Sequencing ends 3 residues short of the CDR3 end; the germline J gene provides the rest. The ends lost 0 bases at V and 0 bases at J; junction bases unmatched: 3. The CDR3 extends over 15 amino acids. Germline values: CDR1 SQVTM, CDR2 ANQGSEA. Based on the CDR3 plus reference TRBV29-1 and TRBJ1-1, the full variable domain is SAVISQKPSRDICQRGTSLTIQCQVDSQVTMMFWYRQQPGQSLTLIATANQGSEATYESGFVIDKFPISRPNLTFSTLTVSNMSPEDSSIYLCSVEDRTGLNTEAFFGQGTRLTVV.

This clone showed up many times. A junction boundary mismatches the germline segment, possibly from a read error. The read terminates 3 residues ahead of where the CDR3 ends, so the germline J gene completes it. This chain uses TRBV4-2 with TRBJ2-2, with a tentative D call TRBD1 (5 bases). The germline gives CDR1 LGHNA, CDR2 YNFKEQ. The CDR3 sequence is 16 residues long. CDR3 in amino acids: CASSQDTIVNGGELFF. The sequenced CDR3 bases are TGCGCCAGCAGCCAGGACACTATTGTAAATGGCGGGGAG.

This clone has a count of ten or more. The read terminates 3 residues ahead of where the CDR3 ends, so the germline J gene completes it. The chain uses TRBV20-1 and TRBJ2-7; D is unclear. CDR1 DFQATT and CDR2 SNEGSKA come from the germline V gene (reference sequence). CDR3 length equals 11 residues. Trimming left V 0 bases short and J 2 bases short, with 2 bases between. CDR3 amino acids: CSARDTYEQYF. The DNA read from the CDR3 is TGCAGTGCTAGAGACACCTACGAG.

Concerning this clone: The read is 3 residues too short to cover the CDR3 end, so that end is filled in from the germline J gene. The chain is built from TRBV25-1 and TRBJ2-5; D is possibly TRBD2 (7 bases). From germline, CDR1 is MGHDK and CDR2 SYGVNS. V was pared by 1 base and J by 4 bases, with 13 bases between. The CDR3 consists of 15 residues. This CDR3 is CASSESEGGGETQYF. The DNA read from the CDR3 is TGTGCCAGCAGTGAATCAGAAGGGGGGGGAGAGACC.

This clone was detected many times. The read is 3 residues too short to cover the CDR3 end, so that end is filled in from the germline J gene. The genes are TRBV2 and TRBJ2-5; TRBD1 is a possible D gene (6 bases). The CDR3 has 13 residues. V was pared by 5 bases and J by 2 bases, with 9 bases between. Germline CDR1 reads SNHLY; CDR2 reads FYNNEI. Partial CDR3 DNA: TGTGCCAGCAGTTTGGACAGACAAGAGACC. Translated, it gives CASSLDRQET. The whole CDR3 sequence reads CASSLDRQETQYF.

This clone was counted at least ten times. The CDR3 goes on 3 residues after the read ends, and that part is filled in from the germline J gene. The chain is built from TRBV19 and TRBJ1-2, with a weak D call TRBD1 (6 bases). This CDR3 comprises 14 residues. Germline CDR1 LNHDA, CDR2 SQIVND (reference sequence). The V gene lost 7 bases and the J gene lost 2 bases, with 14 bases spanning the gap. Incomplete CDR3 DNA: TGTGCCAGTAAGGGGGACCCGGGGAACTATGGC. It codes for CASKGDPGNYG. The whole CDR3 sequence reads CASKGDPGNYGYTF.

This clone occurred many times. Coverage ceases 3 residues before the CDR3 finishes, and the germline J gene fills in the end. This chain joins TRBV18 and TRBJ1-2, with 7 bases identical to TRBD1. The CDR3 totals 15 residues. V lost 0 bases and J lost 4; bases outside the gene matches: 5. The germline CDR1 and CDR2 sequences are KGHSH and LQKENI. The CDR3 bases that were read are TGTGCCAGCTCACCACCGGCAGGGGGTCTCTATGGC. Amino acids: CASSPPAGGLYG. The CDR3 in its entirety is CASSPPAGGLYGYTF.